This T cell receptor beta chain was recorded in a study of blood T cell repertoires in COVID-19. Looking at the study overall: Researchers got acute and convalescent COVID-19 samples from the United States, Italy and Spain.

Enrollment of patients from Seattle took place during active infection, with longitudinal follow-up. The table came from immunoSEQ multiplex PCR; TCRdb's copy has only in-frame clones and leaves some out. The sample has 180,000 or so clones, approximately 80% seen once. This clone has only one observation. The sample holds other DNA sequences that translate to the same CDR3. Per germline, CDR1 MNHEY and CDR2 SVGAGI. The CDR3 has 14 residues. V lost 0 bases to trimming and J lost 4 bases, with 9 bases between them. The TCR comes from a woman in her thirties or forties with COVID-19, enrolled during active disease. Sequenced material: peripheral blood. The V call is TRBV6-5, the J call TRBJ2-5, with a possible D match to TRBD2 (6 bases). CDR3 coding DNA: TGTGCCAGCAGTTACTCGGGAGGCGGAGAGACCCAGTACTTC. Translating gives CASSYSGGGETQYF.